This T cell receptor beta chain came from a study of cytomegalovirus exposure and HLA in healthy donors. Looked up from germline, CDR1 is SGHVS and CDR2 is FNYEAQ. CDR3 length equals 15 residues. The trim removed 5 bases at V and 7 bases at J, leaving 7 bases unmatched. Primers: 60 Vbeta forward and 13 Jbeta reverse. Method: immunoSEQ multiplex PCR; TCRdb's copy keeps in-frame clones and lacks some. The sample has some 130,000 clones; over 70% are singletons. The genes are TRBV7-6 and TRBJ2-1, with 11 positions matching TRBD2. The sequence was collected from a woman between 18 and 29 years old in good health and CMV-seronegative. The sequenced material came from PBMCs. CDR3 amino acids: CASSLFSGRENEQFF. The CDR3 coding sequence is TGTGCCAGCAGCCTCTTTAGCGGGAGGGAGAATGAGCAGTTCTTC.